Listed here are 19 T cell receptor beta chains from one sample, sequenced in a study of shared clonotypes between healthy human individuals. TCRdb's table, derived via immunoSEQ multiplex PCR, lists solely in-frame clones and lacks some. The sample shows approximately 1.5 million clones, approximately 98% of them seen only once. What was sequenced was naive CD4+ T cells sorted from blood. Regarding subset: CD45RA+ positively selected. These receptors came from a man aged 30-40 years in good health.

The genes are TRBV7-9 and TRBJ2-7; D may be TRBD1 (6 bases). The CDR3 is 14 amino acids. CDR1 and CDR2 (germline): SEHNR, FQNEAQ (reference sequence). The V end was cut by 3 bases, the J end by 2 bases, with 11 bases between. As DNA, the CDR3 is TGTGCCAGCAGCTTGGCAGGGGCTACCTACGAGCAGTACTTC. This gives the protein CASSLAGATYEQYF.

The V gene is TRBV9, the J gene TRBJ2-7; TRBD1 agrees at 10 bases. V was clipped by 5 bases and J by 1 base; unmatched bases: 15. Germline CDR1 is SGDLS and CDR2 is YYNGEE. This CDR3 spans 18 amino acids. The CDR3 DNA reads TGTGCCAGCAGGTCGCATACCGGGACAGGGGTAGGGTCCTACGAGCAGTACTTC. The encoded protein is CASRSHTGTGVGSYEQYF.

V gene TRBV19 combines with J gene TRBJ2-7; weak D call: TRBD1 (5 bases). There are 13 residues in the CDR3. V lost 5 bases and J 0 bases, leaving 8 bases between the germline ends. Germline loops: CDR1 LNHDA, CDR2 SQIVND (reference sequence). CDR3 bases: TGTGCCAGTAGTGCAGGACACTCCTACGAGCAGTACTTC. Translating it yields CASSAGHSYEQYF.

V gene TRBV28 combines with J gene TRBJ1-4; D ambiguous. The CDR3 spans 15 residues. Germline V gene data show CDR1 as MDHEN and CDR2 as SYDVKM. Trimming pared 3 bases from V and 3 bases from J, leaving 11 bases between. The CDR3 loop is CASSFLLGSNEKLFF. The DNA for the CDR3 is TGTGCCAGCAGTTTCCTACTGGGTTCTAATGAAAAACTGTTTTTT.

The chain has TRBV11-2 and TRBJ1-5; D call uncertain. The germline CDR1 and CDR2 sequences are SGHAT and FQNNGV. The CDR3 sequence is 15 residues long. The germline V and J ends were trimmed by 5 bases and 4 bases, with 15 bases remaining between them. CDR3 loop: CASSLTTTPNQPQHF. The CDR3 DNA sequence: TGTGCCAGCAGCCTAACCACCACTCCGAATCAGCCCCAGCATTTT.

Only one count was recorded for this clone. This same CDR3 is encoded by further DNA sequences in the sample. The DNA of the CDR3 is TGTGCCATCTCGCCCGGGGCCAACGTCCTGACTTTC. It encodes CAISPGANVLTF. This chain joins TRBV10-3 and TRBJ2-6; D not certain. The CDR3 length is 12 residues. With 8 bases removed from V and 4 bases from J, the gap between germline ends came to 6 bases. Germline loops: CDR1 ENHRY, CDR2 SYGVKD.

This sequence joins TRBV2 and TRBJ1-1; D unclear. Trimming stripped 10 bases from V and 3 bases from J, with 12 bases between. Germline V CDR1 and CDR2: SNHLY, FYNNEI. The CDR3 length is 12 residues. For the CDR3, the DNA is TGTGCCACTACACACGAGCACACTGAAGCTTTCTTT. Amino acids: CATTHEHTEAFF.

The V gene is TRBV11-1, the J gene TRBJ2-3; 7 bases fit TRBD2. V was clipped by 5 bases and J by 0 bases; unmatched bases: 8. The CDR3 is 16 residues long. The V gene's germline CDR1 is SGHAT and CDR2 FQDESV (reference sequence). CDR3 in DNA: TGTGCCAGCAGCACGCGGGAGACCTATAGCACAGATACGCAGTATTTT. It translates to CASSTRETYSTDTQYF.

V and J are TRBV4-1 and TRBJ1-2, with D unresolved. Germline V lookup: CDR1 MGHRA, CDR2 YSYEKL. This CDR3 region has 10 residues. CDR3 in amino acids: CARGVGGYTF. The DNA for the CDR3 is TGCGCTCGCGGGGTAGGCGGCTACACCTTC.

In this sample, this clone turned up once. V usage is TRBV4-1 and J usage is TRBJ2-7; D perhaps matches TRBD2 (5 bases). Germline CDR1 reads MGHRA; CDR2 reads YSYEKL. CDR3 length equals 14 residues. V was shortened by 3 bases and J by 4 bases, with 13 bases between the two germline ends. The CDR3 DNA is TGCGCCAGCAGCCAGATGCGGTGGGAGTACGAGCAGTACTTC. It codes for CASSQMRWEYEQYF.

The genes are TRBV5-5 and TRBJ1-3; 7 bases agree with TRBD1. CDR1 is SGHKS and CDR2 is YYEKEE in the germline V gene (reference sequence). J was trimmed by 3 bases and V by 1 base; bases with no gene match: 1. The CDR3 loop spans 14 amino acids. The CDR3 is CASSLRQGGNTIYF. CDR3 nucleotide sequence: TGTGCCAGCAGCTTGCGACAGGGTGGAAACACCATATATTTT.

The J gene is TRBJ2-7, the V gene TRBV10-1; D remains unclear. With 0 bases removed from V and 6 bases from J, the gap between germline ends came to 9 bases. The CDR3 contains 13 residues. CDR1 is WNHNN and CDR2 is SYGVQD in the germline V gene (reference sequence). CDR3 in DNA: TGCGCCAGCAGTGAGTCGGGCCGGAGCGAGCAGTACTTC. Its protein is CASSESGRSEQYF.

Note on this clone: Distinct nucleotide sequences in the sample also encode this CDR3. This CDR3 reads CASSPRDRLNQPQHF. CDR3 nucleotide sequence: TGTGCCAGCTCACCACGGGACAGATTAAATCAGCCCCAGCATTTT. The J gene is TRBJ1-5, the V gene TRBV18, with 7 bases matching TRBD1. Losses at the gene ends were 1 base for V and 4 bases for J; bases not matched to a gene: 4. CDR1 and CDR2 from the germline V gene are KGHSH and LQKENI. The CDR3 length is 15 residues.

V gene TRBV27 combines with J gene TRBJ1-5; tentative D call: TRBD1 (5 bases). The V end lost 3 bases, the J end lost 4 bases, and 19 bases lay between the germline ends. The germline V gene has CDR1 MNHEY and CDR2 SMNVEV (reference sequence). The CDR3 is made up of 17 amino acids. CDR3 sequence (DNA): TGTGCCAGCAGTTTCCTCGGACAAGGCGACGGGAATCAGCCCCAGCATTTT. This sequence encodes CASSFLGQGDGNQPQHF.

This chain links TRBV30 with TRBJ1-1, with a tentative D call TRBD1 (5 bases). CDR1 GTSNPN and CDR2 SVGIG come from the germline V gene (reference sequence). The CDR3 has 10 residues. V shed 7 bases and J shed 7 bases, with 10 bases lying between them. CDR3 coding DNA: TGTGCCTCGCAACAGGTTGAAGCTTTCTTT. Protein product: CASQQVEAFF.

The chain links TRBV5-1 to TRBJ1-1, with 9 bases identical to TRBD1. The germline V gene has CDR1 SGHRS and CDR2 YFSETQ. CDR3 size: 15 residues. The junction had 12 bases not matched to a gene; V was cut back by 6 bases and J by 6 bases. The CDR3 sequence is CASTWDRDRIAEAFF. CDR3 nucleotides: TGCGCCAGCACCTGGGACAGGGATCGGATCGCTGAAGCTTTCTTT.

The chain employs TRBV19 and TRBJ2-3; D is unclear. CDR1 and CDR2 (germline): LNHDA, SQIVND (reference sequence). Trimming removed 7 bases at V and 4 bases at J, with 15 bases between. The CDR3 runs 14 residues. The CDR3 coding sequence is TGTGCCAGTACCCCGTTTTACAGCGCAGATACGCAGTATTTT. Amino acids: CASTPFYSADTQYF.

This chain connects TRBV11-2 to TRBJ2-3; 12 bases align to TRBD2. This CDR3 comprises 18 residues. Per germline, CDR1 SGHAT and CDR2 FQNNGV. The junction had 7 bases not matched to a gene; V was cut back by 2 bases and J by 1 base. In nucleotides, the CDR3 is TGTGCCAGCAGCTTATCCGGACTAGCGGGGACGCGCACAGATACGCAGTATTTT. Protein sequence: CASSLSGLAGTRTDTQYF.

The chain uses TRBV9 and TRBJ2-3, with TRBD2 matching 10 bases. There are 14 residues in the CDR3. Germline trimming cut 7 bases from V and 4 bases from J; bases unmatched to any gene: 6. In germline, CDR1 is SGDLS, CDR2 YYNGEE. In nucleotides, the CDR3 is TGTGCCAGCGGAGCCACTAGCGGGGCAGATACGCAGTATTTT. Translation: CASGATSGADTQYF.